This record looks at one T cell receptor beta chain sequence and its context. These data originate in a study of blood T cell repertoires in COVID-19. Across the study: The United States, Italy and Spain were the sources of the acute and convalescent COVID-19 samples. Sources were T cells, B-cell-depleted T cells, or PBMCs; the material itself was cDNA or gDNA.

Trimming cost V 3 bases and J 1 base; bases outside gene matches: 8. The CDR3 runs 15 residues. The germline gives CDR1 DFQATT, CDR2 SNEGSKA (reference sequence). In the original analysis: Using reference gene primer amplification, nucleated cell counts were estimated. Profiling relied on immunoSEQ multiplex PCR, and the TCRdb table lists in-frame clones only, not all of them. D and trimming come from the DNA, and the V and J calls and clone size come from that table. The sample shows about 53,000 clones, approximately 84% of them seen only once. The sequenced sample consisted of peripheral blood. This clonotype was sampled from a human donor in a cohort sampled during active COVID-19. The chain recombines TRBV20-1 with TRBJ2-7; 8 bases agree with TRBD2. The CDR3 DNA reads TGCAGTGCTAGTTCGCCGGGGGGGTATTCCTACGAGCAGTACTTC. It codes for CSASSPGGYSYEQYF.